Shown below are 27 T cell receptor beta chains from a single sample sequenced in a study of blood T cell repertoires in COVID-19. Only in-frame clones appear in the TCRdb table, and some are missing; sequencing was by immunoSEQ multiplex PCR. The sample yields approximately 310,000 clones, over 75% seen once. Specimen: peripheral blood. The receptors derive from a man aged 50-60 years with active or convalescent COVID-19.

This chain connects TRBV28 to TRBJ2-2, with a weak D call TRBD2 (6 bases). In germline, CDR1 is MDHEN, CDR2 SYDVKM. V lost 3 bases to trimming and J lost 1 base, with 6 bases between them. The CDR3 runs to 14 residues. Written as DNA, the CDR3 is TGTGCCAGCAGTTTCGGGGGGAACACCGGGGAGCTGTTTTTT. This codes for CASSFGGNTGELFF.

The chain couples TRBV30 to TRBJ1-6, with 10 nucleotides matching TRBD1. J was trimmed by 7 bases and V by 8 bases; bases with no gene match: 8. The germline gives CDR1 GTSNPN, CDR2 SVGIG (reference sequence). The CDR3 extends over 14 amino acids. CDR3 loop: CAVKTGGRNSPLHF. In nucleotides, the CDR3 is TGTGCCGTAAAGACAGGGGGCAGGAATTCACCCCTCCACTTT.

As to this clone: The sample has other DNA sequences that encode this CDR3 too. J is TRBJ1-1 and V is TRBV6-5; a weak D match, TRBD1 (6 bases). With 7 bases removed from V and 0 bases from J, the gap between germline ends came to 12 bases. This CDR3 contains 14 residues. The germline V gene has CDR1 MNHEY and CDR2 SVGAGI. The CDR3, as DNA: TGTGCCAGCATCCGCGGGGGCCTGAACACTGAAGCTTTCTTT. This translates into CASIRGGLNTEAFF.

This chain uses TRBV10-3 with TRBJ1-1; 7 bases line up with TRBD1. Per the germline V gene, CDR1 is ENHRY and CDR2 is SYGVKD. There are 16 residues in the CDR3. Trimming took 0 bases from V and 4 from J; bases not matched to a gene: 8. CDR3 residues: CAISESQAGGGTEAFF. As DNA, the CDR3 is TGTGCCATCAGTGAGTCCCAGGCAGGGGGTGGCACTGAAGCTTTCTTT.

The chain uses TRBV7-3 and TRBJ2-3; the D gene is possibly TRBD1 (5 bases). The V gene's germline CDR1 is SGHTA and CDR2 FQGTGA. The CDR3 spans 17 residues. V was pared by 1 base and J by 4 bases, with 18 bases between. CDR3 loop: CASSLKGIALGPDTQYF. The CDR3 DNA follows: TGTGCCAGCAGCTTAAAGGGTATCGCCTTGGGGCCAGATACGCAGTATTTT.

This chain joins TRBV5-6 and TRBJ1-1; D is uncertain. V was pared by 0 bases and J by 3 bases, with 12 bases between. This CDR3 comprises 15 residues. CDR1 is SGHDT and CDR2 is YYEEEE in the germline V gene. CDR3 DNA sequence: TGTGCCAGCAGCTTGGGGCCGAATGTGCACACTGAAGCTTTCTTT. Translation gives CASSLGPNVHTEAFF. Drawing the rest from reference TRBV5-6 and TRBJ1-1, the complete variable domain is DAGVTQSPTHLIKTRGQQVTLRCSPKSGHDTVSWYQQALGQGPQFIFQYYEEEERQRGNFPDRFSGHQFPNYSSELNVNALLLGDSALYLCASSLGPNVHTEAFFGQGTRLTVV.

The rearrangement uses TRBV2 and TRBJ2-2; TRBD1 aligns across 7 bases. The CDR3 loop spans 15 amino acids. Germline CDR1 SNHLY, CDR2 FYNNEI. With 6 bases clipped from V and 2 bases from J, the junction kept 6 bases outside the gene matches. The CDR3 protein is CASSADRLNTGELFF. The CDR3 coding sequence is TGTGCCAGCAGCGCGGACAGGCTTAACACCGGGGAGCTGTTTTTT.

The CDR3 DNA sequence: TGTGCCAGCAGCGAAACTGTGACAGGGGGCACAGAGACCCAGTACTTC. It yields the protein CASSETVTGGTETQYF. This chain joins TRBV2 and TRBJ2-5, with 10 bases identical to TRBD1. This CDR3 spans 16 amino acids. The germline CDR1 and CDR2 sequences are SNHLY and FYNNEI. Losses at the gene ends were 6 bases for V and 4 bases for J; bases not matched to a gene: 11.

J is TRBJ1-1 and V is TRBV7-3; D gene uncertain. CDR1 and CDR2 from the germline V gene are SGHTA and FQGTGA. V was clipped by 3 bases and J by 6 bases, with 8 bases between them. The CDR3 sequence is 12 residues long. In DNA, the CDR3 is TGTGCCAGCAGCTTTGAAGGAGCTGAAGCTTTCTTT. Translated: CASSFEGAEAFF.

This chain uses TRBV28 with TRBJ2-4; D remains unclear. V lost 4 bases, J lost 8 bases, and 6 bases lay in between. CDR3 size: 11 residues. CDR1 is MDHEN, CDR2 SYDVKM, per germline. The CDR3 sequence: CASSSPDIQYF. As DNA, the CDR3 is TGTGCCAGCAGTTCTCCTGACATTCAGTACTTC.

The chain uses TRBV5-1 and TRBJ1-6; 7 positions match TRBD1. V was pared by 1 base and J by 7 bases, with 11 bases of the junction left unmatched. The CDR3 totals 17 residues. From germline, CDR1 is SGHRS and CDR2 YFSETQ. The CDR3 here is CASSLWLGTAGNSPLHF. Written as DNA, the CDR3 is TGCGCCAGCAGCTTGTGGCTCGGGACAGCTGGGAATTCACCCCTCCACTTT.

The rearrangement uses TRBV2 and TRBJ1-2; TRBD1 matches 8 bases. Per the germline V gene, CDR1 is SNHLY and CDR2 is FYNNEI. The CDR3 contains 14 residues. Unmatched junction bases numbered 2, after V lost 2 bases and J lost 3 bases. The CDR3 region has the DNA TGTGCCAGCAGTGAACAGGGGGCGGACTATGGCTACACCTTC. This sequence encodes CASSEQGADYGYTF. The entire variable domain, with the rest obtained from reference TRBV2 and TRBJ1-2, is as follows: EPEVTQTPSHQVTQMGQEVILRCVPISNHLYFYWYRQILGQKVEFLVSFYNNEISEKSEIFDDQFSVERPDGSNFTLKIRSTKLEDSAMYFCASSEQGADYGYTFGSGTRLTVV.

The chain employs TRBV6-6 and TRBJ2-7, with D uncertain. Germline V lookup: CDR1 MNHNY, CDR2 SVGAGI (reference sequence). The length of the CDR3 is 16 residues. V gave up 6 bases and J gave up 1 base, with 19 bases separating them. The CDR3 region is CASSAGSPNPSYEQYF. CDR3 sequence (DNA): TGTGCCAGCAGCGCCGGGTCCCCCAACCCTTCCTACGAGCAGTACTTC.

The chain uses TRBV29-1 and TRBJ1-2; 8 bases align to TRBD1. After removal of 4 bases from V and 8 bases from J, the junction contained 6 bases not matched to a gene. The CDR3 consists of 12 residues. CDR1 and CDR2 (germline): SQVTM, ANQGSEA. CDR3 DNA: TGCAGCGTTGGACAGGGGAGTTTGGGCTACACCTTC. As protein: CSVGQGSLGYTF.

The J gene is TRBJ2-7, the V gene TRBV18; possible D gene TRBD2, 5 bases. The V end was cut by 6 bases, the J end by 4 bases, with 19 bases between. Germline assignment: CDR1 KGHSH and CDR2 LQKENI. The length of the CDR3 is 15 residues. The CDR3 DNA reads TGTGCCAGCTCCATCAGACGGGGAATAGATTACGAGCAGTACTTC. Translation gives CASSIRRGIDYEQYF.

This chain links TRBV3-1 (or the pseudogene TRBV3-2) with TRBJ1-1; perhaps TRBD1 as D (6 bases). The CDR3 extends over 13 amino acids. The ends were cut back, 3 bases at V and 4 bases at J, with 9 bases in the middle. CDR1 is LGHDT and CDR2 is YNNKEL in the germline V gene (reference sequence). CDR3: CASSQGAFTEAFF. DNA of the CDR3: TGTGCCAGCAGCCAGGGGGCGTTCACTGAAGCTTTCTTT.

The chain recombines TRBV10-3 with TRBJ2-1, with a tentative D call TRBD2 (6 bases). Germline lookup yields CDR1 ENHRY and CDR2 SYGVKD. Trimming removed 1 base from V and 6 bases from J, with 10 bases in between. The CDR3 spans 14 residues. CDR3 sequence (DNA): TGTGCCATCAGTGAGTTTATTAGCGGCAATGAGCAGTTCTTC. This encodes CAISEFISGNEQFF.

This clone is a singleton in its sample. The chain employs TRBV5-1 and TRBJ2-7; 8 bases are shared with TRBD1. Germline assignment: CDR1 SGHRS and CDR2 YFSETQ. J was trimmed by 5 bases and V by 3 bases; bases with no gene match: 13. The CDR3 is 16 amino acids. The CDR3: CASSSDGGQGRNEQYF. The CDR3 DNA reads TGCGCCAGCAGCTCCGATGGTGGACAGGGTCGCAACGAGCAGTACTTC.

The V and J genes are TRBV27 and TRBJ2-3, with TRBD2 matching over 15 bases. The CDR3 is 19 amino acids. Germline lookup yields CDR1 MNHEY and CDR2 SMNVEV (reference sequence). The ends lost 3 bases at V and 4 bases at J; junction bases unmatched: 11. DNA for the CDR3: TGTGCCAGCAGTTTCGACCATTGGGGACTAGCGGGGGGCGCAGATACGCAGTATTTT. Its translation is CASSFDHWGLAGGADTQYF.

The chain employs TRBV5-1 and TRBJ2-5; TRBD1 aligns across 8 bases. This CDR3 region has 15 residues. Germline V lookup: CDR1 SGHRS, CDR2 YFSETQ. V lost 0 bases, J lost 5 bases, and 6 bases stayed unmatched. The CDR3 DNA reads TGCGCCAGCAGCTTGGACAGGGGGTTCGATGAGACCCAGTACTTC. This codes for CASSLDRGFDETQYF.

The chain has TRBV5-1 and TRBJ1-5; 11 bases are shared with TRBD1. The CDR3 runs 15 residues. From germline, CDR1 is SGHRS and CDR2 YFSETQ. V was pared by 5 bases and J by 2 bases, with 3 bases of the junction left unmatched. CDR3 residues: CASREGQGGNQPQHF. The CDR3, as DNA: TGCGCCAGCAGAGAGGGACAGGGGGGCAATCAGCCCCAGCATTTT.

The V gene is TRBV6-5, the J gene TRBJ2-5; 7 positions agree with TRBD1. With V trimmed by 4 bases and J by 1 base, 6 bases remained unmatched. CDR1 and CDR2 from the germline V gene are MNHEY and SVGAGI. This CDR3 comprises 15 residues. CDR3: CASSFLRTGQETQYF. CDR3 coding DNA: TGTGCCAGCAGTTTTCTCCGGACAGGCCAAGAGACCCAGTACTTC.

The chain carries TRBV7-9 and TRBJ1-2; 7 bases map to TRBD1. Germline lookup yields CDR1 SEHNR and CDR2 FQNEAQ (reference sequence). There are 14 residues in the CDR3. Trimming cost V 5 bases and J 3 bases; bases outside gene matches: 6. The CDR3, as DNA: TGTGCCAGCAGCAACTGGGACAGTGACTATGGCTACACCTTC. As protein: CASSNWDSDYGYTF.

The gene calls are TRBV6-1 and TRBJ1-5, with D maybe TRBD1 (5 bases). Between the trimmed V and J ends, which lost 2 bases and 7 bases, there was a span of 9 bases. The CDR3 is 13 residues long. Germline CDR1 MNHNS, CDR2 SASEGT. CDR3 residues: CASSERQGQPQHF. The CDR3, as DNA: TGTGCCAGCAGTGAACGCCAGGGACAGCCCCAGCATTTT.

The chain joins TRBV19 to TRBJ2-7; 7 bases fit TRBD2. The CDR3 is made up of 15 amino acids. CDR1 is LNHDA and CDR2 is SQIVND in the germline V gene (reference sequence). The V and J ends lost 8 bases and 6 bases, in that order; junction bases with no gene match: 16. The chain's CDR3 is CASGVTGGTGSEQYF. The CDR3 bases are TGTGCCAGTGGCGTTACCGGGGGGACGGGGTCCGAGCAGTACTTC.

The CDR3 region has the DNA TGTGCCAGCAGTTACAATCCCCAGGGGGCCTATCAGCCCCAGCATTTT. The encoded protein is CASSYNPQGAYQPQHF. The chain is built from TRBV6-2 or TRBV6-3 and TRBJ1-5; 8 bases are shared with TRBD1. The CDR3 has 16 residues. Germline CDR1 is MNHEY and CDR2 is SVGEGT. Germline trimming cut 2 bases from V and 5 bases from J; bases unmatched to any gene: 8.

This clone was observed a few times. This chain uses TRBV29-1 with TRBJ2-1; 14 positions agree with TRBD2. There are 14 residues in the CDR3. CDR1 and CDR2 (germline): SQVTM, ANQGSEA. After removal of 6 bases from V and 4 bases from J, the junction contained 2 bases not matched to a gene. The CDR3, as DNA: TGCAGCGTGAGGACTAGCGGGGGGTACAATGAGCAGTTCTTC. Translation: CSVRTSGGYNEQFF.